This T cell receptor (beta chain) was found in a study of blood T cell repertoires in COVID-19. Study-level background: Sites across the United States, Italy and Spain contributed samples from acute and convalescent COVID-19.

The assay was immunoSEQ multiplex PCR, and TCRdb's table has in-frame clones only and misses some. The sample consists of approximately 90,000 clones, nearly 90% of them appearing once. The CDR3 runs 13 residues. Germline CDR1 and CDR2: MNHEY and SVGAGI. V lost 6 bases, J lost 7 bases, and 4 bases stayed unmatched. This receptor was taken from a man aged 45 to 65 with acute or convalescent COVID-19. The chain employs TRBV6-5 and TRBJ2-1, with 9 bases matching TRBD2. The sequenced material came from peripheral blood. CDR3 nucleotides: TGTGCCAGCAGGGCGGGGGGGCCGAATGAGCAGTTCTTC. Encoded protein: CASRAGGPNEQFF.